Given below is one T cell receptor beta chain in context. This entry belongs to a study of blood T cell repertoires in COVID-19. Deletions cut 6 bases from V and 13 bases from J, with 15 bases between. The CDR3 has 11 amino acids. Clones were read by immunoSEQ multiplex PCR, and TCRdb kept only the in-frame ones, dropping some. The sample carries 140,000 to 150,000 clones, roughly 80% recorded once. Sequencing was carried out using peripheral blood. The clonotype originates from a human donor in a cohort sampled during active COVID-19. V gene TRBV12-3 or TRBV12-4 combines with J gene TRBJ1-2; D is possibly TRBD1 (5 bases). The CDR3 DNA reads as TGTGCCAGCAGCCCCGGGGGGGTCAGCACCTTC. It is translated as CASSPGGVSTF.